This T cell receptor beta chain stems from a study of human T cells and chemical hapten exposure. The overall study: TCR yield per sample varied, mainly due to pooled library volumes. Study-wide points: While controls formed fewer of them, expanded TCRs formed significantly more large CDR3 similarity clusters.

The time point here: pre-sensitization, week 0. The treatment is: therapeutic diphenylcyclopropenone sensitization with weekly scalp DPC. Each patch test followed a blood draw. This clonotype was recorded at least ten times. The antigen remains unidentified. Methods used by the authors: Between roughly 20,000 and 700,000 TCRs appeared in each sample, and the median stood at approximately 100,000. TCRdb recomputed calls from the RACE reads with MiXCR, one row per CDR3 protein. The V and J calls, along with clone size, are taken from TCRdb and not from the paper's own processing. The sample includes fewer than 150,000 distinct CDR3 sequences, roughly 12% of them seen just once. With 8 bases removed from V and 4 bases from J, the gap between germline ends came to 33 bases. The CDR3 is 19 amino acids. Germline CDR1 is MNHEY and CDR2 is SVGAGI.

The chain links TRBV6-5 to TRBJ2-7, with D perhaps matching TRBD1 (6 bases). This specimen consisted of whole blood, obtained in connection with sensitization to the hapten diphenylcyclopropenone (DPC). This TCR was recovered from a woman under 30 with alopecia areata. Some clones in this sample may be carry-over from other donors' samples. CDR3 protein: CASSHIFRGPGHRVYEQYF. The CDR3 region has the DNA TGTGCCAGCTCCCATATTTTCAGGGGCCCCGGCCACCGAGTATACGAGCAGTACTTC.